The rows below give T cell receptor beta chains drawn from one sample of a study of cytotoxic CD8 clonotypes in ibrutinib-treated CLL. The method was immunoSEQ multiplex PCR; TCRdb's version includes in-frame clones alone and lacks a portion of them. The profile shows 160,000 or so clones, 88% of them singletons. This specimen consisted of PBMCs, obtained at disease progression, from a patient treated with ibrutinib. These receptors were collected from a human donor with chronic lymphocytic leukemia. The CDR3 runs from the conserved cysteine through the conserved F or W. Each record gives: clone size, D gene, V gene, J gene, CDR3 protein, CDR3 DNA. A D gene is named only where the DNA matches it firmly. Clone size, where shown, is once, few, many, or a class for clones that have expanded.

clone_size: NA
d_call: TRBD1
v_call: TRBV29-1
j_call: TRBJ2-3
cdr3_aa: CSVEPGQGADTQYF
cdr3_nt: TGCAGCGTTGAACCGGGACAGGGGGCGGATACGCAGTATTTT

clone_size: NA
d_call: NA
v_call: TRBV30
j_call: TRBJ1-2
cdr3_aa: CAWRDRSRGGYTF
cdr3_nt: TGTGCCTGGAGAGACAGGAGCAGAGGGGGCTACACCTTC

clone_size: NA
d_call: NA
v_call: TRBV28
j_call: TRBJ2-7
cdr3_aa: CASSSYQGVGDEQYF
cdr3_nt: TGTGCCAGCAGTTCCTACCAGGGCGTCGGGGACGAGCAGTACTTC

clone_size: NA
d_call: NA
v_call: TRBV7-9
j_call: TRBJ2-1
cdr3_aa: CASSLVGRAEHPEEQFF
cdr3_nt: TGTGCCAGCAGCTTAGTCGGGCGAGCGGAACACCCGGAGGAGCAGTTCTTC

clone_size: NA
d_call: TRBD1
v_call: TRBV5-1
j_call: TRBJ2-7
cdr3_aa: CASSLGAGGEQYF
cdr3_nt: TGCGCCAGCAGCTTGGGGGCAGGGGGCGAGCAGTACTTC

clone_size: NA
d_call: NA
v_call: TRBV19
j_call: TRBJ2-7
cdr3_aa: CASSIGGREQYF
cdr3_nt: TGTGCCAGTAGTATAGGGGGGAGAGAGCAGTACTTC

clone_size: once
d_call: TRBD1
v_call: TRBV12-5
j_call: TRBJ1-4
cdr3_aa: CASGLVGEVTLWGQGITNEKLFF
cdr3_nt: TGTGCTAGTGGTTTGGTTGGTGAGGTAACATTGTGGGGACAGGGTATTACTAATGAAAAACTGTTTTTT

clone_size: once
d_call: TRBD2
v_call: TRBV5-4
j_call: TRBJ2-1
cdr3_aa: CASSSGLDFLNEQFF
cdr3_nt: TGTGCCAGCAGCTCAGGACTAGACTTCCTCAATGAGCAGTTCTTC

clone_size: NA
d_call: NA
v_call: TRBV27
j_call: TRBJ1-5
cdr3_aa: CASSLSSWGGLGQPQHF
cdr3_nt: TGTGCCAGCAGTTTATCAAGCTGGGGCGGGTTGGGTCAGCCCCAGCATTTT

clone_size: NA
d_call: NA
v_call: TRBV6-5
j_call: TRBJ2-3
cdr3_aa: CASSPAYLEDTQYF
cdr3_nt: TGTGCCAGCAGCCCAGCCTACCTAGAGGATACGCAGTATTTT

clone_size: NA
d_call: NA
v_call: TRBV27
j_call: TRBJ2-7
cdr3_aa: CASRKLDSFWSHEQYF
cdr3_nt: TGTGCCAGCAGAAAATTGGACTCTTTTTGGTCTCACGAGCAGTACTTC

clone_size: NA
d_call: NA
v_call: TRBV9
j_call: TRBJ2-7
cdr3_aa: CASSVLEGVGYEQYF
cdr3_nt: TGTGCCAGCAGCGTATTGGAGGGAGTAGGTTACGAGCAGTACTTC

clone_size: NA
d_call: TRBD1
v_call: TRBV18
j_call: TRBJ2-7
cdr3_aa: CASSPKQGVYEQYF
cdr3_nt: TGTGCCAGCTCACCAAAACAGGGGGTCTACGAGCAGTACTTC

clone_size: once
d_call: NA
v_call: TRBV4-2
j_call: TRBJ2-1
cdr3_aa: CASSPHSAREDNEQFF
cdr3_nt: TGTGCCAGCAGCCCCCATTCAGCTCGAGAAGACAATGAGCAGTTCTTC

clone_size: NA
d_call: TRBD1
v_call: TRBV19
j_call: TRBJ1-5
cdr3_aa: CASSIGGGQNQPQHF
cdr3_nt: TGTGCCAGTAGTATAGGGGGGGGACAGAATCAGCCCCAGCATTTT

clone_size: NA
d_call: TRBD1
v_call: TRBV10-3
j_call: TRBJ1-2
cdr3_aa: CARSRDRESPNYGYTF
cdr3_nt: TGTGCCAGATCTAGGGACAGGGAAAGTCCCAACTATGGCTACACCTTC

clone_size: NA
d_call: TRBD2
v_call: TRBV18
j_call: TRBJ2-7
cdr3_aa: CASSPTVPPSGSPFSSYEQYF
cdr3_nt: TGTGCCAGCTCACCAACCGTCCCCCCTAGCGGGAGTCCCTTCAGCTCCTACGAGCAGTACTTC

clone_size: NA
d_call: TRBD2
v_call: TRBV5-1
j_call: TRBJ2-7
cdr3_aa: CASSFGAGGPYEQYF
cdr3_nt: TGCGCCAGCAGCTTTGGGGCGGGAGGGCCCTACGAGCAGTACTTC

clone_size: once
d_call: NA
v_call: TRBV6-5
j_call: TRBJ2-7
cdr3_aa: CASRAQGTSSYEQYF
cdr3_nt: TGTGCCAGCAGAGCGCAAGGGACGTCCTCCTACGAGCAGTACTTC

clone_size: NA
d_call: NA
v_call: TRBV5-1
j_call: TRBJ2-1
cdr3_aa: CASSLGRNNEQFF
cdr3_nt: TGCGCCAGCAGCCTAGGACGGAACAATGAGCAGTTCTTC

clone_size: NA
d_call: NA
v_call: TRBV5-4
j_call: TRBJ2-3
cdr3_aa: CASSLLQSTDTQYF
cdr3_nt: TGTGCCAGCAGCTTGTTACAGAGCACAGATACGCAGTATTTT

clone_size: NA
d_call: NA
v_call: TRBV28
j_call: TRBJ2-1
cdr3_aa: CASSSQTSRHNEQFF
cdr3_nt: TGTGCCAGCAGCTCCCAGACTAGTAGGCACAATGAGCAGTTCTTC

clone_size: NA
d_call: NA
v_call: TRBV19
j_call: TRBJ1-1
cdr3_aa: CASSMEGMNTEAFF
cdr3_nt: TGTGCCAGTAGTATGGAAGGAATGAACACTGAAGCTTTCTTT

clone_size: NA
d_call: NA
v_call: TRBV25-1
j_call: TRBJ2-7
cdr3_aa: CASSEPGRTYEQYF
cdr3_nt: TGTGCCAGCAGTGAACCCGGACGGACCTACGAGCAGTACTTC

clone_size: NA
d_call: NA
v_call: TRBV6-5
j_call: TRBJ2-5
cdr3_aa: CASSRALGTQYF
cdr3_nt: TGTGCCAGCAGCAGAGCCTTGGGGACCCAGTACTTC

clone_size: few
d_call: TRBD1
v_call: TRBV5-1
j_call: TRBJ1-1
cdr3_aa: CASSMGQGSNTEAFF
cdr3_nt: TGCGCCAGCAGCATGGGACAGGGGTCGAACACTGAAGCTTTCTTT

clone_size: NA
d_call: NA
v_call: TRBV27
j_call: TRBJ2-1
cdr3_aa: CASSWVASSYNEQFF
cdr3_nt: TGTGCCAGCAGTTGGGTGGCGAGCTCCTACAATGAGCAGTTCTTC

clone_size: NA
d_call: NA
v_call: TRBV7-3
j_call: TRBJ1-2
cdr3_aa: CASSSDRGYGYTF
cdr3_nt: TGTGCCAGCAGCTCCGATCGGGGGTACGGCTACACCTTC

clone_size: NA
d_call: TRBD1
v_call: TRBV19
j_call: TRBJ1-4
cdr3_aa: CASSEGHRGEKLFF
cdr3_nt: TGTGCCAGTAGTGAGGGGCACAGGGGTGAAAAACTGTTTTTT